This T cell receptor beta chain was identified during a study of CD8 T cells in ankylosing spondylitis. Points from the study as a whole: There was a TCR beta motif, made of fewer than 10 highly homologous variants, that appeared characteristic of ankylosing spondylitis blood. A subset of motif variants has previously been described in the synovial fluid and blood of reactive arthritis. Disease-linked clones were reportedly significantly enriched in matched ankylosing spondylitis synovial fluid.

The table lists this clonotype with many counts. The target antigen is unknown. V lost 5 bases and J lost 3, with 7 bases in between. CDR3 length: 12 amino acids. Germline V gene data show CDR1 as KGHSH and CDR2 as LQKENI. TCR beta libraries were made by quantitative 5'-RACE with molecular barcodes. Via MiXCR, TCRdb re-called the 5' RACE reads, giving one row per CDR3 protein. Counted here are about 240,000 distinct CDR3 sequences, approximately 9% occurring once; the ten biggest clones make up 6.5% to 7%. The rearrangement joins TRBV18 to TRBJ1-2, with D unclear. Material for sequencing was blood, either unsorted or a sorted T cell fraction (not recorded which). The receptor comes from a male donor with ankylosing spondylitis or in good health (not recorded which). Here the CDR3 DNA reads TGTGCCAGCTCATCGGACTACTATGGCTACACCTTC. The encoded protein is CASSSDYYGYTF.